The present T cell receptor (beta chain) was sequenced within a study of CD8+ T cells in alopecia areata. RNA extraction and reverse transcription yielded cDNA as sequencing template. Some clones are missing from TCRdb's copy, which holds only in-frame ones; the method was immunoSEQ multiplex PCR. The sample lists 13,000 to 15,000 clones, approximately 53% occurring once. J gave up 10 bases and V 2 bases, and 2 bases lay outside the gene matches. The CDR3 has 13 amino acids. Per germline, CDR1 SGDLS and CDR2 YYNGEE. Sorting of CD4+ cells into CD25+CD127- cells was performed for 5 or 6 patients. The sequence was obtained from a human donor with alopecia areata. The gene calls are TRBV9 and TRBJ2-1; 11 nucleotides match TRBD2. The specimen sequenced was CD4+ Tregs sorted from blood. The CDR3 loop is CASSVRLAGEQFF. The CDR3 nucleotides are TGTGCCAGCAGCGTCCGACTAGCGGGAGAGCAGTTCTTC.